A single T cell receptor (beta chain) is shown here with its context. No cognate antigen has been identified for it. No much larger clone exists at a distance of one base, and base qualities are not known. The data derive from a study of graft-versus-host responses after intestinal transplantation (dated by TCRdb to the early 2020s). The study in broad terms: Multivisceral, liver-intestinal, or isolated intestinal transplants were received by the recipients. Samples from a few later patients were sequenced in-house on an Illumina MiSeq with MiXCR processing rather than by the commercial service. Alloreactive clones were identified by sequencing pre-transplant mixed lymphocyte reaction products and comparing them with unstimulated pre-transplant donor and recipient T cells. After intestinal transplantation, graft-versus-host and host-versus-graft alloreactive T cell clones were followed in the graft, circulation and bone marrow using bulk TCR-beta CDR3 sequencing. Of the 20 to 30 intestinal transplant recipients enrolled in the cohort, one of whom was a retransplant, a few patients without pretransplant specimens were excluded. Donor T cell macrochimerism was defined as a peak of at least 4% donor T cells among recipient peripheral blood mononuclear cells. All recipients received anti-thymocyte globulin induction followed by maintenance tacrolimus and steroids for about three years.

Results and caveats for the whole study, not just this receptor: GvH clones were detected in recipient bone marrow, and some appeared earlier in ileal mucosa or blood, consistent with an intestinal mucosal origin. High GvH to HvG T cell clonal ratios were observed in the allografts of patients with donor T cell macrochimerism. Early after transplant, peak levels of circulating GvH clones were found to be associated with declines in HvG clones. The conclusions were limited by the relatively low number and heterogeneity of the intestinal transplant patients.

Libraries were made using the immunoSEQ multiplex PCR assay. For most patients, high-throughput TCR-beta CDR3 sequencing of genomic DNA was performed by Adaptive Biotechnologies. The authors' pipeline ran thus. TCR sequencing data were retrieved from Adaptive's ImmunoSEQ software for 15 to 20 patients, whereas three other patients were processed with MiXCR and VDJtools. CDR3 nucleotide sequences shared between donor and recipient were removed because their origin could not be assigned. At least 2-fold expansion over unstimulated cells and a minimum CFSE-low frequency of 0.002% (template counts) or 0.001% (read counts) were required for clones to be classified as alloreactive. A clone was considered mappable if detected in the sequenced pre-transplant spleen, lymph node, or MLR CFSE-low populations of the donor or recipient. Cumulative frequency of alloreactive clones was calculated as a percentage of all sequences weighted by copy number. What TCRdb holds here is the immuneACCESS table cut down to in-frame rearrangements. Part of the clones is not present; checked against another copy, under half of the missing clones reflect an unresolved V gene, and the others are unexplained. V and J calls and clone size come straight from that table; D and trimming were deduced from the DNA. The table for this sample lists 25,000 to 35,000 clones; around 80% of them were counted only once. In total, the top ten clones hold just over 3% of the sample.

V and J are truncated by 1 base and 7 bases respectively, leaving an intervening sequence of 13 bases. CDR3 length: 14 amino acids, cysteine to phenylalanine. Only the CDR3 DNA stays, 42 bases, in frame from base 1. CDR1 and CDR2, per the germline V gene, are MNHNS and SASEGT. Intraepithelial and lamina propria lymphocytes were isolated from graft specimens using dithiothreitol, EDTA incubations and collagenase D digestion. Bulk TCR-beta sequencing was performed on serial intestinal graft biopsy specimens collected as late as 600 days after transplant. The sample here was ileum tissue, taken 98 days after intestinal transplantation. The clonotype comes from a human patient who received an intestinal transplant, so some T cells may come from the graft donor. In this chain, TRBV6-1 is recombined with TRBJ1-1; D gene: possibly TRBD1, on 5 matching bases. DNA sequence: TGTGCCAGCAGTGAAGTGGCGGTGGGGGTTGAAGCTTTCTTT. This codes for CASSEVAVGVEAFF.